Given below is one T cell receptor (beta chain) in context. Its specificity is unknown. Per the germline V gene, CDR1 is SGHRS and CDR2 is YFSETQ. V was pared by 3 bases and J by 6 bases, with 15 bases between. This CDR3 is built from 14 residues. This record belongs to a study of T-cell memory formation after mild COVID-19. Findings of the study overall: The study found contracting CD4+ clones mainly in CM and EM and contracting CD8+ clones in EMRA. Second-wave clones that peaked on day 37 lacked confirmed SARS-CoV-2 specificity.

TCR alpha and TCR beta cDNA libraries carrying sample barcodes and UMIs were produced by 5'RACE using constant-segment primers. TCRdb fed the 5' RACE reads into MiXCR, producing one record per CDR3 protein. The data show approximately 560,000 distinct CDR3 sequences, with around a sixth seen just once and roughly 7.8% held by the top ten. The specimen sequenced was PBMCs or a T cell subset sorted from them (not recorded which). The gene calls are TRBV5-1 and TRBJ1-1; possibly TRBD1 for D (5 bases). The TCR comes from an adult woman who had mild COVID-19 (a few samples of this study predate the infection). Cell type and time point are not known. This CDR3 is CASSSVGGTSEAFF. The CDR3 coding sequence is TGCGCCAGCAGCTCCGTTGGAGGGACCTCTGAAGCTTTCTTT.